This T cell receptor (beta chain) was profiled in a study of blood T cell repertoires in COVID-19. The CDR3 is 16 amino acids. Germline V gene sequence: CDR1 ENHRY, CDR2 SYGVKD. The junction had 14 bases not matched to a gene; V was cut back by 8 bases and J by 2 bases. Only in-frame clones appear in the TCRdb table, and some are missing; sequencing was by immunoSEQ multiplex PCR. This sample has about 320,000 clones, with over 75% found just once. Residents of 24 US areas, aged about 18 to 95 years, made up the participants. Which cohort a participant joined came from the clinical history participants gave.

The chain uses TRBV10-3 and TRBJ2-5; 7 bases fit TRBD1. Sequencing input: PBMCs or T cells enriched from blood (not recorded which). The TCR originated in a man aged 30 to 45 who had recovered from COVID-19. CDR3 region: CAISGTAPPFQETQYF. The CDR3 DNA sequence: TGTGCCATCTCCGGGACAGCACCTCCATTTCAAGAGACCCAGTACTTC.